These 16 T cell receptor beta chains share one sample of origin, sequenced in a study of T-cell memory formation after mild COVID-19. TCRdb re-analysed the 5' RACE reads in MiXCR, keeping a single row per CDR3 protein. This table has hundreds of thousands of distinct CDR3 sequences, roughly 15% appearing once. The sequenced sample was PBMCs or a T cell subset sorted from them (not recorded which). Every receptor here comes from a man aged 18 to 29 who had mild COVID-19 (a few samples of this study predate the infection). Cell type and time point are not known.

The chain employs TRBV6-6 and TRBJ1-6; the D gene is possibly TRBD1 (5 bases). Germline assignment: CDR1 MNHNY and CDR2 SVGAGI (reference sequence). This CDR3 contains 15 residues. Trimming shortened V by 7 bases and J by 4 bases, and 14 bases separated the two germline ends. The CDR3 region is CASIQGKVYNSPLHF. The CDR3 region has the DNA TGTGCCAGCATTCAGGGAAAGGTTTATAATTCACCCCTCCACTTT.

This CDR3 is CASSQEGRGNNEQFF. CDR3 DNA sequence: TGTGCCAGCAGCCAAGAGGGAAGGGGTAACAATGAGCAGTTCTTC. The chain has TRBV3-1 and TRBJ2-1; tentative D call: TRBD1 (5 bases). Germline V gene lookup returns CDR1 LGHDT and CDR2 YNNKEL (reference sequence). CDR3 size: 15 residues. V was trimmed by 0 bases and J by 5 bases, leaving 11 bases between them.

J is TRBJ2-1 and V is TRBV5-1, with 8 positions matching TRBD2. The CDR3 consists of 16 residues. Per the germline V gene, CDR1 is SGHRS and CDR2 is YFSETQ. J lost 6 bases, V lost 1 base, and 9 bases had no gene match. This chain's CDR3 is CASSLQAGGIGNEQFF. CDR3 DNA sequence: TGCGCCAGCAGCTTGCAGGCGGGGGGAATCGGCAATGAGCAGTTCTTC.

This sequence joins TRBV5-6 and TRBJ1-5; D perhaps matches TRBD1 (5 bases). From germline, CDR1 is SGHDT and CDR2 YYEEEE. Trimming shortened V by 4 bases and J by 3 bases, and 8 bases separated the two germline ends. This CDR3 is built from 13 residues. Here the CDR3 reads CASSGGNNQPQHF. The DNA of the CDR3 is TGTGCCAGCAGCGGGGGAAACAATCAGCCCCAGCATTTT. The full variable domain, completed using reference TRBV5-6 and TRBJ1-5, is DAGVTQSPTHLIKTRGQQVTLRCSPKSGHDTVSWYQQALGQGPQFIFQYYEEEERQRGNFPDRFSGHQFPNYSSELNVNALLLGDSALYLCASSGGNNQPQHFGDGTRLSIL.

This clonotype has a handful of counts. In DNA, the CDR3 is TGTGCCAGCAGCTTAGAGGCAGGGTTAATCGCGGAGACCCAGTACTTC. It encodes CASSLEAGLIAETQYF. This sequence joins TRBV11-2 and TRBJ2-5; maybe TRBD1 (5 bases). Germline V gives CDR1 SGHAT, CDR2 FQNNGV. The CDR3 length is 16 residues. Trimming removed 0 bases at V and 5 bases at J, with 16 bases between.

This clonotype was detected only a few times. CDR3 region: CASSLRGGGSYEQYF. The CDR3 DNA is TGTGCCAGCAGCTTAAGGGGCGGGGGCTCCTACGAGCAGTACTTC. The rearrangement links TRBV7-3 to TRBJ2-7; 7 bases fit TRBD2. Looked up from germline, CDR1 is SGHTA and CDR2 is FQGTGA. The CDR3 is made up of 15 amino acids. V was clipped by 1 base and J by 0 bases; unmatched bases: 3.

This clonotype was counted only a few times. CDR3 DNA sequence: TGTGCCAGCAGCTTGGTCCGGGGGCACGGGGAGCTGTTTTTT. It specifies CASSLVRGHGELFF. The V gene is TRBV5-6, the J gene TRBJ2-2; D could derive from TRBD1 or TRBD2 (6 bases each). The germline CDR1 and CDR2 sequences are SGHDT and YYEEEE. There are 14 residues in the CDR3. V was clipped by 0 bases and J by 7 bases, with 10 bases between them.

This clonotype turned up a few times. The CDR3 here is CASSPTRGASGGPNTGELFF. CDR3 DNA sequence: TGTGCCAGCAGCCCTACTCGGGGGGCTAGCGGGGGCCCGAACACCGGGGAGCTGTTTTTT. The genes are TRBV6-4 and TRBJ2-2; the match to TRBD2 covers 10 bases. The CDR3 is made up of 20 amino acids. Germline V lookup: CDR1 MRHNA, CDR2 SNTAGT. With V trimmed by 6 bases and J by 0 bases, 16 bases remained unmatched.

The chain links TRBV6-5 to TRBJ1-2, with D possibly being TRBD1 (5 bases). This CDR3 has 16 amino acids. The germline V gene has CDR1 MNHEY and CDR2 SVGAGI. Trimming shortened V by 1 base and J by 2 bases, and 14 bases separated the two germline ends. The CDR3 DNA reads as TGTGCCAGCAGTTACTACCGGACGGGGGGAAACTATGGCTACACCTTC. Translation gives CASSYYRTGGNYGYTF.

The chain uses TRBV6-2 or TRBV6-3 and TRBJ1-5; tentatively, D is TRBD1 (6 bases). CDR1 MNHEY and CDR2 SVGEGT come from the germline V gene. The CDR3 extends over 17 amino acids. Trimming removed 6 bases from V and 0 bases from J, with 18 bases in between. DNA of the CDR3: TGTGCCAGCAGCTTCGCAACAGGGAAATATAGCAATCAGCCCCAGCATTTT. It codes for CASSFATGKYSNQPQHF.

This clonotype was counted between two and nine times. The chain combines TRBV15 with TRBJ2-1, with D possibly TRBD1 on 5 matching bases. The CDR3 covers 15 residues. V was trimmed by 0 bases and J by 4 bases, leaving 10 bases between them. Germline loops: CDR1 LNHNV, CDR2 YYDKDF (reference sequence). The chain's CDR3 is CATSRELGPYNEQFF. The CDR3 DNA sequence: TGTGCCACCAGCAGAGAACTGGGGCCTTACAATGAGCAGTTCTTC. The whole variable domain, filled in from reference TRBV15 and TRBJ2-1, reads DAMVIQNPRYQVTQFGKPVTLSCSQTLNHNVMYWYQQKSSQAPKLLFHYYDKDFNNEADTPDNFQSRRPNTSFCFLDIRSPGLGDTAMYLCATSRELGPYNEQFFGPGTRLTVL.

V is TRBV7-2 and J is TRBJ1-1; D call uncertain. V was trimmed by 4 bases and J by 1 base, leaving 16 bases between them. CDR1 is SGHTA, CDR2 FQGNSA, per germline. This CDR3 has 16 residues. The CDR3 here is CASSSQSAVPNTEAFF. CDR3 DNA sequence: TGTGCCAGCAGCTCACAGTCAGCAGTACCGAACACTGAAGCTTTCTTT.

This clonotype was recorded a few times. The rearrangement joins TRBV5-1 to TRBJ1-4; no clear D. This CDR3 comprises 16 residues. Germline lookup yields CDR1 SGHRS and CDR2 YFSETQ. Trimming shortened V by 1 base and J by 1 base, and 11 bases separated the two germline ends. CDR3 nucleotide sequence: TGCGCCAGCAGCTTGCGAGCTCTCGGAACTAATGAAAAACTGTTTTTT. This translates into CASSLRALGTNEKLFF.

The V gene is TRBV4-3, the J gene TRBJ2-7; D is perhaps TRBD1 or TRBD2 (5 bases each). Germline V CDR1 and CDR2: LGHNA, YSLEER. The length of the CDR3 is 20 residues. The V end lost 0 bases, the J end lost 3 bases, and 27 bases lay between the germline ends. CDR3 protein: CASSQDGTFLDKETLYEQYV. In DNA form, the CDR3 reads TGCGCCAGCAGCCAAGATGGGACCTTTCTGGATAAAGAAACTCTCTACGAGCAGTACGTC.

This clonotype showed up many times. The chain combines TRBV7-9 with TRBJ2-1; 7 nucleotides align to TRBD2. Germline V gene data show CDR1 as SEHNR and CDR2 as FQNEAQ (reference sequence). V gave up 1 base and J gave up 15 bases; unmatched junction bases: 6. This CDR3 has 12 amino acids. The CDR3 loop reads CASSLVLERGFF. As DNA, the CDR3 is TGTGCCAGCAGCTTAGTCTTAGAGCGGGGGTTCTTC.

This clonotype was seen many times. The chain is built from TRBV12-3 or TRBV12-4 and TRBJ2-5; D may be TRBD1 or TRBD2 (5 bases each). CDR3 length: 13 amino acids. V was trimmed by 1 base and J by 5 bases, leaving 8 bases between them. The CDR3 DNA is TGTGCCAGCAGTTTAGTGGGGGAGGAGACCCAGTACTTC. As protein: CASSLVGEETQYF.